The sample holds many counts of the clone carrying this T cell receptor beta chain. Researchers took RNA transcripts and amplified TCR beta CDR3 regions from them. Investigators did first-round RT-PCR with HTBI primers, then second-round multiplex PCR. TCRdb independently ran MiXCR on the multiplex PCR reads; one entry per CDR3 protein. The sample lists about 230,000 distinct CDR3 sequences, around 42% occurring once. With 4 bases removed from V and 0 bases from J, the gap between germline ends came to 9 bases. Germline V gene lookup returns CDR1 SQVTM and CDR2 ANQGSEA. The CDR3 sequence is 13 residues long. The sample comes from a study of Graves' ophthalmopathy and Graves' hyperthyroidism.

This receptor was identified in an adult man with Graves' ophthalmopathy. The rearrangement joins TRBV29-1 to TRBJ1-1, with D hard to call. Sequencing input: peripheral blood. CDR3 sequence reads: CSVVRVMNTEAFF. CDR3 coding DNA: TGCAGCGTTGTGAGGGTTATGAACACTGAAGCTTTCTTT.